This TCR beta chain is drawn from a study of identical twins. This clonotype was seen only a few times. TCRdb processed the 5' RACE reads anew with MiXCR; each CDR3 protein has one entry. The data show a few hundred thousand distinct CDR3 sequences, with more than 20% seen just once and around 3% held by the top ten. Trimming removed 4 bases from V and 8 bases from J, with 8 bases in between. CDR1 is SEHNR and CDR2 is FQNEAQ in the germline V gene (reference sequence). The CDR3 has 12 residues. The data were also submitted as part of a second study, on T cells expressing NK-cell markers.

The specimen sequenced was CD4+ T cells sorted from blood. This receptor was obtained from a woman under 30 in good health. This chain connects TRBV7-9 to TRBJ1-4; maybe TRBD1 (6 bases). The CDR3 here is CASSSQGEKLFF. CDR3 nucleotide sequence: TGTGCCAGCAGCTCCCAGGGGGAAAAACTGTTTTTT.